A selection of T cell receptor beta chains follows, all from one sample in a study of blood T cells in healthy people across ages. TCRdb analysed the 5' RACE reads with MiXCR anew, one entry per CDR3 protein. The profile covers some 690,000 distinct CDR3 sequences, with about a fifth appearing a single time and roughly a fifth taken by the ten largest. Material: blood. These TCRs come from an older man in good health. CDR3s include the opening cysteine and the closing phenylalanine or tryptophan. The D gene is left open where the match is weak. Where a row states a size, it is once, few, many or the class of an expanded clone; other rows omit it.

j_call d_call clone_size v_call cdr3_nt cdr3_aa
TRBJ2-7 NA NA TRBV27 TGTGCCAGCAGTTTTTCGGGGACCCCCCACGAGCAGTACTTC CASSFSGTPHEQYF
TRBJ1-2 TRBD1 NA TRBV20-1 TGCAGTGCTACTCAGGGGACAGGGTCTTATGGCTACACCTTC CSATQGTGSYGYTF
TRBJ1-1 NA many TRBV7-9 TGTGCCAGCAGCTTAGTCTACTCTGAAGCTTTCTTT CASSLVYSEAFF
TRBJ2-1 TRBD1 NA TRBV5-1 TGCGCCAGCAGCTTAGGCGACAGGGACTACAATGAGCAGTTCTTC CASSLGDRDYNEQFF
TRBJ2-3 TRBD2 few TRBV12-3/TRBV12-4 TGTGCCAGCAGTTTAAGGGCTAGCGGGAACTTGGTAGATACGCAGTATTTT CASSLRASGNLVDTQYF
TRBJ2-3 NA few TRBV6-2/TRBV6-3 TGTGTCAGCAGTTCCCTTCGTGGGCCCACCTTTGGAGGAGATACGCAGTATTTT CVSSSLRGPTFGGDTQYF
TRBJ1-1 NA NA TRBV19 TGTGCCAGTAGTATCCGCAGCCGGTCCACTGAAGCTTTCTTT CASSIRSRSTEAFF
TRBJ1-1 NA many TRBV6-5 TGTGCCAGCAGCCGACCGAACACTGAAGCTTTCTTT CASSRPNTEAFF
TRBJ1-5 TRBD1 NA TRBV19 TGTGCCAGTAGTGTACCGGGACAGGGTCAGCCCCAGCATTTT CASSVPGQGQPQHF
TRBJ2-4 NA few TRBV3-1 TGTGCCAGCAGCCCGAACCCTCAGCAAAACATTCAGTACTTC CASSPNPQQNIQYF
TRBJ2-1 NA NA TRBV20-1 TGCAGTGCTAGAGATCAGGGGCGGATCGGCAATGAGCAGTTCTTC CSARDQGRIGNEQFF
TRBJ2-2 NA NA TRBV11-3 TGTGCCAGCAGCGCAGGGGCAGTTGCGACCGGGGAGCTGTTTTTT CASSAGAVATGELFF
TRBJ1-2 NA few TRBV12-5 TGTGCTAGTGGTCTGGCGTTGGGAGGCTACACCTTC CASGLALGGYTF
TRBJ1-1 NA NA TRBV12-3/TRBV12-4 TGTGCCAGCAGTCTCCGGGCCCCCGGAGTGGTTCAGTTT CASSLRAPGVVQF
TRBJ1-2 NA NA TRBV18 TGTGCCAGCTCACCTTTACTTTCAAATGGCTACACCTTC CASSPLLSNGYTF
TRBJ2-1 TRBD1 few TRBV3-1 TGTGCCAGCAGCCCACTCGGGACAGGGTCGAATGAGCAGTTCTTC CASSPLGTGSNEQFF
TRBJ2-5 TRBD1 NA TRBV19 TGTGCCACCCGGGACAGGGGATTAGGGGAGACCCAGTACTTC CATRDRGLGETQYF
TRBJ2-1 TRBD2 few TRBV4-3 TGCGCCAGCAGCCAACCGGGACTAGGGAGCAATGAGCAGTTCTTC CASSQPGLGSNEQFF
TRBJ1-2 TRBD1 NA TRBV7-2 TGTGCCAGCAGCTTGGGCAGGGGGCAGGGCTACACCTTC CASSLGRGQGYTF
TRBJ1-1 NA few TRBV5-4 TGTGCCAGCAGCTTGGAGCGGGGCAGGGGAGGAAGCACTGAAGCTTTCTTT CASSLERGRGGSTEAFF
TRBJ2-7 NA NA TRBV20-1 TGCAGTGTTGACGGGCGACAGTACGAGCAGTACTTC CSVDGRQYEQYF
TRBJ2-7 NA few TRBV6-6 TGTGCCAGCCGACAGCCGGGCAGAACCTACGAGCAGTACTTC CASRQPGRTYEQYF
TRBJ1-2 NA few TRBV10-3 TGTGCCATCAGTGAGGCAGGAAACTATGGCTACACCTTC CAISEAGNYGYTF
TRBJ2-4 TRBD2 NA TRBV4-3 TGCGCCAGCAGCCTAGAGGCTAGCGGCCTAGCCAAAAACATTCAGTACTTC CASSLEASGLAKNIQYF
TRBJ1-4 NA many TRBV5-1 TGCGCCAGCAGAAGCAGTGCAACTAATGAAAAACTGTTTTTT CASRSSATNEKLFF
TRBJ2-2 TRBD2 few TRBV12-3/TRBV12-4 TGTGCCAGCAGCCCCGGGGGGGGATACACCGGGGAGCTGTTTTTT CASSPGGGYTGELFF
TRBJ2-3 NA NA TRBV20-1 TGCAGTGCTAGCACGATTAAGGATACGCAGTATTTT CSASTIKDTQYF
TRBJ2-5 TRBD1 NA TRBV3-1 TGTGCCAGCACCGACAGGGGATACCAAGAGACCCAGTACTTC CASTDRGYQETQYF
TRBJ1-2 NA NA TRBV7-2 TGTGCCAGCAGCCCCCTCGGGCAGGGCTATGGCTACACCTTC CASSPLGQGYGYTF
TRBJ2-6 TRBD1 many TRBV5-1 TGCGCCAGCAGCCTACCGACAGGGGAAGGGGCCAACGTCCTGACTTTC CASSLPTGEGANVLTF
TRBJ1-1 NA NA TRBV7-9 TGTGCCAGCAGCTTAGATGGGCGGGGTAGCACTGAAGCTTTCTTT CASSLDGRGSTEAFF